This TCR beta chain stems from a study of T cells in localized non-small cell lung cancer. Study-wide results and limits: Sequencing was limited to one tumor region, leaving the possibility of heterogeneity open. Higher blood T cell density tracked longer overall survival. Turning up in adjacent lung were a median approximately 50 of the top 100 tumor clones. Uninvolved adjacent lung, not tumor, had the highest T cell clonality.

Libraries were prepared by immunoSEQ multiplex PCR; TCRdb keeps only in-frame clonotypes and omits some of them. The sample gives tens of thousands of clones, roughly 93% of which show up once; 7% to 9.5% is in the top ten. In the case of this clone: Its antigen is as yet unknown.

The material sequenced was peripheral blood, taken before any cancer treatment. The receptor was isolated from a female donor over 55 with stage I lung adenocarcinoma.

This CDR3 reads CASSGELGGYTF. Written as DNA, the CDR3 is TGTGCCAGCAGCGGGGAGTTGGGAGGCTACACCTTC. The chain combines TRBV9 with TRBJ1-2, with no clear D. Trimming pared 3 bases from V and 8 bases from J, leaving 11 bases between. Germline CDR1 SGDLS, CDR2 YYNGEE. The CDR3 is 12 amino acids. Combining the CDR3 with reference TRBV9 and TRBJ1-2 gives the whole variable domain DSGVTQTPKHLITATGQRVTLRCSPRSGDLSVYWYQQSLDQGLQFLIQYYNGEERAKGNILERFSAQQFPDLHSELNLSSLELGDSALYFCASSGELGGYTFGSGTRLTVV.